Listed below are T cell receptor beta chains from one sample, sequenced in a study of T cells in Graves' hyperthyroidism and ophthalmopathy. TCRdb used MiXCR to reprocess the multiplex PCR reads, holding one entry per CDR3 protein. This table holds 550,000 to 800,000 distinct CDR3 sequences, around 15% found once. Material: blood. These receptors were obtained from a man between 18 and 35 years old with Graves' hyperthyroidism. CDR3s include the opening cysteine and the closing phenylalanine or tryptophan. Fields, in order: V gene, D gene, CDR3 length, clone size, J gene, CDR3 DNA, CDR3 protein. D genes are given only for firm matches. Only some rows state a clone size, as once, few, many or a class for expanded clones.

>TRBV29-1|-|14|once|TRBJ2-1
TGCAGCGTTGAAAAGGACTTCAAATACAATGAGCAGTTCTTC
CSVEKDFKYNEQFF
>TRBV7-9|-|11|many|TRBJ1-1
TGTGCCAGCAGCTTCGGAGTGAAAGCTTTCTTT
CASSFGVKAFF
>TRBV7-8|TRBD2|15|few|TRBJ2-5
TGTGCCAGCAGCCGCCCCGGGGGGGGGTGGGAGACCCAGTACTTC
CASSRPGGGWETQYF
>TRBV6-1|-|15|-|TRBJ2-2
TGTGCCGGCAGTACAAACAGGGAGGGCACCGGGGAGCTGTTTTTT
CAGSTNREGTGELFF
>TRBV27|-|11|-|TRBJ1-2
TGTGCCAGCAGAAAGGGAGGAGGCTACACCTTC
CASRKGGGYTF
>TRBV7-2|-|17|-|TRBJ2-2
TGTGCCAGCAGCTTAGCGAGGGGTAAACTAATCCCCGGGGAGCTGTTTTTT
CASSLARGKLIPGELFF
>TRBV10-3|TRBD2|17|few|TRBJ2-2
TGTGCCATCCTCTCGACTAGCGGGAGAGAGAACACCGGGGAGCTGTTTTTT
CAILSTSGRENTGELFF
>TRBV18|-|16|few|TRBJ2-7
TGTGCCAGCTCACCACAGAGCGGAAAGAGCTCCTACGAGCAGTACTTC
CASSPQSGKSSYEQYF
>TRBV9|-|12|many|TRBJ2-1
TGTGCCAGCAGCGTAGCGGAGGGTGGGCAGTTCTTC
CASSVAEGGQFF
>TRBV11-2|-|16|many|TRBJ2-2
TGTGCCAGCAGCTCCACCCCGGGACTGTACACCGGGGAGCTGTTTTTT
CASSSTPGLYTGELFF
>TRBV28|-|15|few|TRBJ1-1
TGTGCCAGCAGCACAGGAGACCGACTGAACACTGAAGCTTTCTTT
CASSTGDRLNTEAFF
>TRBV7-6|-|16|many|TRBJ2-5
TGTGCCAGCAGCCAATGGGGGGGCGAGGGAAAAGAGACCCAGTACTTC
CASSQWGGEGKETQYF
>TRBV11-2|TRBD1|15|many|TRBJ2-5
TGTGCCAGCAGCTTAAATACAGGGGGCCAAGAGACCCAGTACTTC
CASSLNTGGQETQYF
>TRBV5-1|-|17|-|TRBJ1-5
TGCGCCAGCAGCTTGGGCCCCCCCGGCGGTATATATCAGCCCCAGCATTTT
CASSLGPPGGIYQPQHF
>TRBV14|TRBD1|13|-|TRBJ1-2
TGTGCCAGCAGTACAGGGGAAGTTTTCGGCTACACCTTC
CASSTGEVFGYTF
>TRBV20-1|-|16|-|TRBJ2-5
TGCAGTGCTGGGGCCAGGAGCGCTATCCGTCAAGAGACCCAGTACTTC
CSAGARSAIRQETQYF
>TRBV11-2|TRBD2|15|-|TRBJ2-3
TGTGCCAGCAGCTTTGGTGGGAGGGACACAGATACGCAGTATTTT
CASSFGGRDTDTQYF
>TRBV7-2|-|14|-|TRBJ2-5
TGTGCCAGCAGCGCGACTAGAACGGGGGAGACCCAGTACTTC
CASSATRTGETQYF
>TRBV9|-|15|-|TRBJ2-1
TGTGCCAGCAGCCCGCTAGCGTCCTCCTACAATGAGCAGTTCTTC
CASSPLASSYNEQFF
>TRBV4-3|-|13|-|TRBJ1-4
TGCGCCAGCAGCCCGCGGGAGAATGAAAAACTGTTTTTT
CASSPRENEKLFF
>TRBV7-8|TRBD1|17|many|TRBJ2-7
TGTGCCAGCAGCTTAGAGCCCGGCAGGGGGCCGGCCTACGAGCAGTACTTC
CASSLEPGRGPAYEQYF
>TRBV28|-|12|few|TRBJ1-5
TGTGCCACCTCACCGGAGACCTTGCCCCAGCATTTT
CATSPETLPQHF
>TRBV20-1|-|15|-|TRBJ2-1
TGCAGTGCTAGCGGGCCTAGCCTGACCTACAATGAGCAGTTCTTC
CSASGPSLTYNEQFF
>TRBV6-2/TRBV6-3|TRBD2|15|few|TRBJ2-3
TGTGCCAGCAGTTCGTTCAGCGGGAACACAGATACGCAGTATTTT
CASSSFSGNTDTQYF
>TRBV19|-|16|few|TRBJ1-3
TGTGCCAGTAGTATTGTTCCGGCCCGCTCTGGAAACACCATATATTTT
CASSIVPARSGNTIYF
>TRBV9|-|14|-|TRBJ1-3
TGTGCCAGCAGCGGATCAGTGTCTGGAAACACCATATATTTT
CASSGSVSGNTIYF
>TRBV7-2|TRBD1|16|-|TRBJ2-2
TGTGCCAGCAGCTTAAGGGACAGGGGTGCCACCGGGGAGCTGTTTTTT
CASSLRDRGATGELFF
>TRBV18|-|16|many|TRBJ2-3
TGTGCCAGCTCACCACCGGTCAGTTCGGGCACAGATACGCAGTATTTT
CASSPPVSSGTDTQYF
>TRBV6-2/TRBV6-3|TRBD1|13|-|TRBJ1-1
TGTGCCAGCAACCCCGGGCCGGGACAGGTCGCTTTCTTT
CASNPGPGQVAFF
>TRBV20-1|-|11|few|TRBJ2-3
TGCAGTGTTAACCGCGTAGATACGCAGTATTTT
CSVNRVDTQYF
>TRBV30|-|14|many|TRBJ2-3
TGTGCCTGGAGTGCAGGGGCAGGGGGGGATACGCAGTATTTT
CAWSAGAGGDTQYF
>TRBV20-1|-|13|few|TRBJ1-1
TGCAGTGCTCGATCGGGAGGGCGCCCTGAAGCTTTCTTT
CSARSGGRPEAFF
>TRBV6-1|-|15|many|TRBJ1-1
TGTGCCAGCAGGTACCCAGGTGGGCGAGGCACTGAAGCTTTCTTT
CASRYPGGRGTEAFF
>TRBV5-1|TRBD2|14|few|TRBJ2-3
TGCGCCAGCAGGGCTAGCGGGAGTACAGATACGCAGTATTTT
CASRASGSTDTQYF
>TRBV6-1|TRBD2|15|many|TRBJ2-5
TGTGCCAGCACCCGACTAGCGGGTTCGGGAGAGACCCAGTACTTC
CASTRLAGSGETQYF
>TRBV18|TRBD2|16|many|TRBJ2-5
TGTGCCAGCTCACCGTCGCTAGCGGGAGGCCAAGAGACCCAGTACTTC
CASSPSLAGGQETQYF
>TRBV27|-|13|-|TRBJ1-2
TGTGCCAGCAGTTCGATGGGGCACTATGGCTACACCTTC
CASSSMGHYGYTF
>TRBV7-6|TRBD2|16|many|TRBJ2-1
TGTGCCAGCAGCCCCCGGACTAGCGGGAGTTTAGGTGAGCAGTTCTTC
CASSPRTSGSLGEQFF
>TRBV7-3|-|15|many|TRBJ1-1
TGTGCCAGCAGCTTAACTCCGGGGGCTGACACTGAAGCTTTCTTT
CASSLTPGADTEAFF
>TRBV11-2|-|16|few|TRBJ2-7
TGTGCCAGCAGCTTATTCCCTGCAGGGCAGACCTACGAGCAGTACTTC
CASSLFPAGQTYEQYF
>TRBV7-9|-|16|many|TRBJ1-1
TGTGCCAGCAGCTTCGGGTTTTCCACAGGCTTCCCTGAAGCTTTCTTT
CASSFGFSTGFPEAFF
>TRBV9|TRBD1|15|-|TRBJ2-1
TGTGCCAGCAGCTCCGGCAGGGGGCTTGGCAATGAGCAGTTCTTC
CASSSGRGLGNEQFF
>TRBV11-2|TRBD2|15|many|TRBJ2-1
TGTGCCAGCAGCTTGACTAGCGGGAGGGCCTATGAGCAGTTCTTC
CASSLTSGRAYEQFF
>TRBV12-3/TRBV12-4|TRBD2|15|many|TRBJ2-1
TGTGCCACCGCCCCTATAGCGGGCTCCTACAATGAGCAGTTCTTC
CATAPIAGSYNEQFF
>TRBV20-1|TRBD1|17|once|TRBJ2-6
TGCAGTGCTTACCGGACGGACAGGAACTCTGGGGCCAACGTCCTGACTTTC
CSAYRTDRNSGANVLTF
>TRBV29-1|-|13|few|TRBJ1-2
TGCAGCGTTCGAGTGGCCTCTGGGTATGGCTACACCTTC
CSVRVASGYGYTF
>TRBV20-1|-|13|-|TRBJ2-7
TGCAGTGTTAGGACTGCAGCCCACTACGAGCAGTACTTC
CSVRTAAHYEQYF
>TRBV11-2|-|16|many|TRBJ2-4
TGTGCCAGCAGCGTCCTCCGGGACGGACGGAAAAACATTCAGTACTTC
CASSVLRDGRKNIQYF
>TRBV6-2/TRBV6-3|-|14|many|TRBJ2-7
TGTGCCAGCAGTTACAAGCCCTGGACCTACGAGCAGTACTTC
CASSYKPWTYEQYF
>TRBV7-8|-|15|-|TRBJ2-1
TGTGCCAGCAGCTCCCCGGACACCTCCTACAATGAGCAGTTCTTC
CASSSPDTSYNEQFF
>TRBV27|TRBD1|16|few|TRBJ2-7
TGTGCCAGCAGTTTGTCATTTCCCGGGACAGCCTACGAGCAGTACTTC
CASSLSFPGTAYEQYF
>TRBV5-6|-|12|-|TRBJ1-1
TGTGCCAGCAGCTCCCCGAACACTGAAGCTTTCTTT
CASSSPNTEAFF